The 21 T cell receptor beta chains below all came from one sample that was sequenced in a study of blood T cell dynamics during melanoma immunotherapy. Only in-frame clones appear in the TCRdb table, and some are missing; sequencing was by immunoSEQ multiplex PCR. Altogether some 25,000 clones are present, around 88% being singletons, with the ten largest covering 4.6%. Time point meaning: pre-treatment baseline. Source: blood, taken from a patient treated with checkpoint blockade. All receptors come from a human donor with melanoma.

A few counts support this clone. This chain uses TRBV7-9 with TRBJ2-7; D unclear. The CDR3 is 13 residues long. Germline CDR1 and CDR2: SEHNR and FQNEAQ (reference sequence). Deletions cut 1 base from V and 3 bases from J, with 7 bases between. In nucleotides, the CDR3 is TGTGCCAGCAGCTTAGTTTCGCACTACGAGCAGTACTTC. Protein: CASSLVSHYEQYF.

DNA of the CDR3: TGCGCCAGCAGCGAAAGGGCCGCCAATCTAGGCGGGTCGTCGAACATTCAGTACTTC. It yields the protein CASSERAANLGGSSNIQYF. V is TRBV4-1 and J is TRBJ2-4; possible D gene TRBD2, 5 bases. The CDR3 totals 19 residues. Germline V gene sequence: CDR1 MGHRA, CDR2 YSYEKL. Trimming took off 5 bases at V and 7 bases at J, with 30 bases between the two ends.

The V and J genes are TRBV2 and TRBJ2-7; D gene ambiguous. Germline V gene lookup returns CDR1 SNHLY and CDR2 FYNNEI. The length of the CDR3 is 13 residues. The V gene lost 7 bases and the J gene lost 2 bases, with 12 bases spanning the gap. CDR3 region: CASKVISPYEQYF. For the CDR3, the DNA is TGTGCCAGCAAGGTTATCAGTCCCTACGAGCAGTACTTC. The variable domain in full, with the rest retrieved from reference TRBV2 and TRBJ2-7, is EPEVTQTPSHQVTQMGQEVILRCVPISNHLYFYWYRQILGQKVEFLVSFYNNEISEKSEIFDDQFSVERPDGSNFTLKIRSTKLEDSAMYFCASKVISPYEQYFGPGTRLTVT.

The table lists this clone with a few counts. The chain links TRBV4-1 to TRBJ2-7, with D perhaps TRBD2 (6 bases). The germline gives CDR1 MGHRA, CDR2 YSYEKL. V was cut by 0 bases and J by 4 bases, with 7 bases left in between. The CDR3 covers 13 residues. CDR3: CASSQDGGYEQYF. The CDR3 DNA reads TGCGCCAGCAGCCAAGACGGGGGATACGAGCAGTACTTC.

The chain combines TRBV7-3 with TRBJ2-5, with D possibly called TRBD1 or TRBD2 (6 bases each). The germline V gene has CDR1 SGHTA and CDR2 FQGTGA. The CDR3 totals 13 residues. Trimming took 5 bases from V and 4 from J, leaving 11 bases between them. Written as DNA, the CDR3 is TGTGCCAGCAGCCCGGGGGCGGGAGAGACCCAGTACTTC. Its translation is CASSPGAGETQYF.

The gene calls are TRBV7-9 and TRBJ2-7; D gene uncertain. This CDR3 spans 11 amino acids. Per the germline V gene, CDR1 is SEHNR and CDR2 is FQNEAQ (reference sequence). V lost 2 bases and J lost 7, with 6 bases in between. CDR3 amino acids: CASSLIGEQYF. The CDR3 DNA reads TGTGCCAGCAGCTTAATTGGAGAGCAGTACTTC.

This chain connects TRBV6-5 to TRBJ2-5; unclear D gene. CDR3 length equals 13 residues. V was trimmed by 6 bases and J by 1 base, leaving 9 bases between them. Germline V gene data show CDR1 as MNHEY and CDR2 as SVGAGI. Here the CDR3 reads CASRRTAQETQYF. CDR3 sequence (DNA): TGTGCCAGCAGGAGGACGGCCCAAGAGACCCAGTACTTC.

V and J are TRBV2 and TRBJ2-1; a possible D gene is TRBD1 (5 bases). CDR3 length: 13 amino acids. Trimming cost V 10 bases and J 9 bases, with 19 bases left between them. Germline V lookup: CDR1 SNHLY, CDR2 FYNNEI. The CDR3 nucleotides are TGTGCCATACTTCAGGACATTATGGGTGAGCAGTTCTTC. Translating gives CAILQDIMGEQFF.

The CDR3 here is CASSLVGHNYEQYF. The DNA of the CDR3 is TGTGCCAGCAGCTTAGTCGGACACAACTACGAGCAGTACTTC. The chain has TRBV11-2 and TRBJ2-7, with D maybe TRBD1 (5 bases). V dropped 1 base and J dropped 3 bases, with 10 bases sitting between them. There are 14 residues in the CDR3. Germline-derived CDR1 and CDR2 are SGHAT and FQNNGV.

The CDR3 DNA sequence: TGTGCCAGCACCACACAGGGGTACGAGCAGTACTTC. Its protein product is CASTTQGYEQYF. The rearrangement uses TRBV28 and TRBJ2-7, with 7 bases lining up with TRBD1. The CDR3 has 12 amino acids. Trimming at V came to 7 bases and at J to 4 bases, leaving 4 bases not matched to a gene. CDR1 and CDR2 (germline): MDHEN, SYDVKM.

This clone was picked up one time. J is TRBJ2-2 and V is TRBV27; D may correspond to TRBD1 or TRBD2 (5 bases each). The V gene's germline CDR1 is MNHEY and CDR2 SMNVEV (reference sequence). The CDR3 totals 15 residues. Trimming pared 1 base from V and 4 bases from J, leaving 10 bases between. CDR3 region: CASSLYPGSTGELFF. CDR3 bases: TGTGCCAGCAGTTTATACCCAGGGAGCACCGGGGAGCTGTTTTTT.

This clone was picked up a small number of times. This sequence joins TRBV5-4 and TRBJ1-5, with a weak D call TRBD1 (5 bases). There are 16 residues in the CDR3. Deletions cut 3 bases from V and 1 base from J, with 14 bases between. From germline, CDR1 is SGHNT and CDR2 YYREEE (reference sequence). CDR3 nucleotides: TGTGCCAGCAGCTCCGGGACCCTCCTAAGCAATCAGCCCCAGCATTTT. Protein: CASSSGTLLSNQPQHF.

The chain links TRBV7-9 to TRBJ2-2; TRBD1 is a possible D gene (6 bases). Trimming stripped 4 bases from V and 0 bases from J, with 12 bases between. This CDR3 is 16 amino acids long. From germline, CDR1 is SEHNR and CDR2 FQNEAQ (reference sequence). CDR3 residues: CASSYVRGSNTGELFF. CDR3 nucleotide sequence: TGTGCCAGCAGCTACGTCAGGGGTTCGAACACCGGGGAGCTGTTTTTT.

The gene calls are TRBV10-3 and TRBJ2-7; D uncertain. There are 11 residues in the CDR3. The germline V gene encodes CDR1 ENHRY and CDR2 SYGVKD. V dropped 0 bases and J dropped 6 bases, with 3 bases sitting between them. CDR3 coding DNA: TGTGCCATCAGTGAGTCCCTCGAGCAGTACTTC. Its protein is CAISESLEQYF.

The chain employs TRBV7-3 and TRBJ2-3; D remains ambiguous. The CDR3 length is 13 residues. Trimming took 6 bases from V and 4 from J, leaving 11 bases between them. CDR1 is SGHTA and CDR2 is FQGTGA in the germline V gene. CDR3 protein: CASSPGPADTQYF. DNA of the CDR3: TGTGCCAGCAGTCCCGGACCCGCAGATACGCAGTATTTT.

This chain connects TRBV5-1 to TRBJ1-1; D perhaps matches TRBD1 (6 bases). The germline V and J ends were trimmed by 7 bases and 5 bases, with 24 bases remaining between them. Germline loops: CDR1 SGHRS, CDR2 YFSETQ. The CDR3 sequence is 16 residues long. The CDR3 here is CASHKGVGGANTEAFF. The CDR3 DNA follows: TGCGCCAGCCATAAGGGCGTTGGGGGCGCGAATACTGAAGCTTTCTTT.

J is TRBJ1-1 and V is TRBV6-1; D is undetermined. Per germline, CDR1 MNHNS and CDR2 SASEGT. The CDR3 has 16 residues. V shed 2 bases and J shed 9 bases, with 22 bases lying between them. This chain's CDR3 is CASSERPAAGWGQAFF. CDR3 nucleotide sequence: TGTGCCAGCAGTGAACGGCCGGCCGCGGGGTGGGGTCAAGCTTTCTTT.

The chain is built from TRBV21-1 and TRBJ1-4; the D call TRBD1 from the table was never checked on the DNA. TRBV21-1 represents a pseudogene. CDR3 size: 19 residues. The CDR3 protein is CASSKAGPGTGLRNEKLFF. The CDR3 region has the DNA TGTGCCAGCAGCAAAGCAGGGCCCGGGACAGGGCTCAGGAATGAAAAACTGTTTTTT.

The chain employs TRBV12-5 and TRBJ2-4; no clear D. Germline V gives CDR1 LGHNT, CDR2 FRNRAP. CDR3 length equals 15 residues. V was shortened by 5 bases and J by 0 bases, with 11 bases between the two germline ends. CDR3 bases: TGTGCTAGTGGTCCCCAAGAGTCAGCCAAAAACATTCAGTACTTC. The encoded protein is CASGPQESAKNIQYF.

The V and J genes are TRBV29-1 and TRBJ2-1, with TRBD2 matching over 8 bases. Germline trimming cut 7 bases from V and 6 bases from J; bases unmatched to any gene: 11. CDR3 length equals 14 residues. Germline V CDR1 and CDR2: SQVTM, ANQGSEA. The CDR3 sequence is CSAGGVVGSNEQFF. The CDR3 bases are TGCAGCGCCGGGGGGGTAGTGGGCTCCAATGAGCAGTTCTTC.

This sequence joins TRBV7-9 and TRBJ2-1, with D possibly TRBD2 on 6 matching bases. Germline V gives CDR1 SEHNR, CDR2 FQNEAQ (reference sequence). V gave up 5 bases and J gave up 9 bases, with 11 bases separating them. The CDR3 runs to 12 residues. The CDR3 bases are TGTGCCAGCAGCCGGGACTCGGGTGAGCAGTTCTTC. Translating gives CASSRDSGEQFF.